One and the same sample provided the 19 T cell receptor beta chains below, sequenced in a study of OX40 agonist ivuxolimab in advanced cancers. The repertoire was sequenced with immunoSEQ multiplex PCR; TCRdb's copy has only in-frame clones and lacks some. Found here are tens of thousands of clones, roughly 79% of them singletons; the top ten hold around 2.4%. This material consisted of CD4+ or CD8+ T cells sorted from blood, taken in a trial of the OX40 agonist ivuxolimab. Receptor source: an adult with an advanced solid tumor such as melanoma, head and neck, liver or kidney cancer.

This chain connects TRBV6-1 to TRBJ1-2; 9 nucleotides line up with TRBD1. This CDR3 contains 13 residues. Germline loops: CDR1 MNHNS, CDR2 SASEGT. Losses at the gene ends were 4 bases for V and 4 bases for J; bases not matched to a gene: 1. CDR3 bases: TGTGCCAGCAGTGCGACAGGGGGCTATGGCTACACCTTC. It encodes CASSATGGYGYTF.

This chain links TRBV5-1 with TRBJ2-7; 9 bases align to TRBD1. CDR1 and CDR2 (germline): SGHRS, YFSETQ. CDR3 size: 15 residues. V lost 4 bases to trimming and J lost 5 bases; unmatched junction nucleotides: 10. The chain's CDR3 is CASSPGTGSTNEQYF. The CDR3 nucleotides are TGCGCCAGCAGCCCCGGGACAGGGAGTACAAACGAGCAGTACTTC.

This clone was recorded a few times. The chain links TRBV5-1 to TRBJ1-1; 8 bases match TRBD1. This CDR3 has 16 residues. V gave up 4 bases and J gave up 0 bases; unmatched junction bases: 8. The germline V gene has CDR1 SGHRS and CDR2 YFSETQ. CDR3 residues: CASSTGQDLMNTEAFF. The CDR3 bases are TGCGCCAGCAGCACGGGACAGGACCTCATGAACACTGAAGCTTTCTTT.

The J gene is TRBJ2-1, the V gene TRBV5-1, with D possibly TRBD1 on 6 matching bases. The CDR3 spans 15 residues. Between the trimmed V and J ends, which lost 1 base and 3 bases, there was a span of 11 bases. CDR1 is SGHRS and CDR2 is YFSETQ in the germline V gene. The CDR3 region has the DNA TGCGCCAGCAGCTTGTGGGGGCAGGACTACAATGAGCAGTTCTTC. Its translation is CASSLWGQDYNEQFF.

The chain combines TRBV30 with TRBJ2-2, with 7 bases that match TRBD1. V trimming: 0 bases; J trimming: 6 bases; junction bases outside the gene matches: 7. Germline CDR1 is GTSNPN and CDR2 is SVGIG (reference sequence). The CDR3 is made up of 15 amino acids. For the CDR3, the DNA is TGTGCCTGGAGTGTCCACAGGGGTCTCGCCGGGGAGCTGTTTTTT. This encodes CAWSVHRGLAGELFF.

This clone has only a few counts. The rearrangement joins TRBV18 to TRBJ1-4; the D is unclear. V dropped 3 bases and J dropped 6 bases, with 8 bases sitting between them. The CDR3 is 13 amino acids. CDR1 is KGHSH and CDR2 is LQKENI in the germline V gene. The CDR3 coding sequence is TGTGCCAGCTCACCCCGGGAGCATGAAAAACTGTTTTTT. The encoded protein is CASSPREHEKLFF.

The chain uses TRBV23-1 and TRBJ2-7; D tentatively fits TRBD1 or TRBD2 (5 bases each). TRBV23-1 is flagged as an ORF with uncertain function. Deletions cut 8 bases from V and 4 bases from J, with 15 bases between. The CDR3 is 13 residues long. CDR3 sequence (DNA): TGCGCCAGCCCCAGGGACCGAGATTACGAGCAGTACTTC. This sequence encodes CASPRDRDYEQYF.

This chain uses TRBV19 with TRBJ1-2, with D hard to call. Between the trimmed V and J ends, which lost 7 bases and 4 bases, there was a span of 1 base. This CDR3 spans 9 amino acids. Germline V gene sequence: CDR1 LNHDA, CDR2 SQIVND (reference sequence). CDR3 protein: CASTYGYTF. In DNA form, the CDR3 reads TGTGCCAGTACCTATGGCTACACCTTC.

This chain connects TRBV4-1 to TRBJ2-5, with 11 nucleotides matching TRBD2. Germline trimming cut 4 bases from V and 2 bases from J; bases unmatched to any gene: 3. From germline, CDR1 is MGHRA and CDR2 YSYEKL. This CDR3 has 15 amino acids. The CDR3 sequence is CASSPGTSGQETQYF. For the CDR3, the DNA is TGCGCCAGCAGCCCTGGGACTAGCGGACAAGAGACCCAGTACTTC.

V and J are TRBV30 and TRBJ1-6; D may be TRBD1 (6 bases). This CDR3 region has 14 residues. Trimming removed 0 bases from V and 5 bases from J, with 8 bases in between. Germline CDR1 GTSNPN, CDR2 SVGIG (reference sequence). The CDR3 loop is CAWSVHRDNSPLHF. The CDR3 DNA reads as TGTGCCTGGAGTGTACACAGGGATAATTCACCCCTCCACTTT.

The count of this clone is one. The J gene is TRBJ2-3, the V gene TRBV7-2; D gene unclear. Germline V lookup: CDR1 SGHTA, CDR2 FQGNSA. The CDR3 totals 14 residues. V dropped 4 bases and J dropped 0 bases, with 8 bases sitting between them. In DNA form, the CDR3 reads TGTGCCAGCAGCTCCGGGCCTAGCACAGATACGCAGTATTTT. The encoded protein is CASSSGPSTDTQYF.

The V call is TRBV6-1, the J call TRBJ1-4; 7 bases line up with TRBD1. The trim removed 7 bases at V and 5 bases at J, leaving 10 bases unmatched. The CDR3 is made up of 15 amino acids. Germline V gives CDR1 MNHNS, CDR2 SASEGT. In nucleotides, the CDR3 is TGTGCCAGCAACCAGCCCGGGACAGAGAATGAAAAACTGTTTTTT. It codes for CASNQPGTENEKLFF.

The chain carries TRBV28 and TRBJ2-7; D gene unclear. The germline V gene has CDR1 MDHEN and CDR2 SYDVKM. V dropped 3 bases and J dropped 3 bases, with 12 bases sitting between them. The CDR3 runs 14 residues. DNA of the CDR3: TGTGCCAGCAGTTTTGCCCTCCCGAACTACGAGCAGTACTTC. Its translation is CASSFALPNYEQYF.

V and J are TRBV19 and TRBJ1-2, with D tentatively TRBD1 (6 bases). Germline CDR1 LNHDA, CDR2 SQIVND (reference sequence). V lost 3 bases, J lost 2 bases, and 7 bases lay in between. This CDR3 is built from 13 residues. DNA of the CDR3: TGTGCCAGTAGTATGGGGGCCAACTATGGCTACACCTTC. Residues: CASSMGANYGYTF.

In its sample, this clone was seen once. The chain uses TRBV18 and TRBJ2-2; D gene ambiguous. Per germline, CDR1 KGHSH and CDR2 LQKENI. Trimming left V 6 bases short and J 4 bases short, with 9 bases between. CDR3 length: 13 residues. CDR3 sequence: CASSTTSTGELFF. The DNA of the CDR3 is TGTGCCAGCTCCACGACCTCCACCGGGGAGCTGTTTTTT.

The chain has TRBV28 and TRBJ1-1; the match to TRBD1 covers 8 bases. Germline trimming cut 6 bases from V and 6 bases from J; bases unmatched to any gene: 3. CDR3 size: 12 residues. CDR1 MDHEN and CDR2 SYDVKM come from the germline V gene. The CDR3 DNA reads as TGTGCCAGCAGCCTACAGGGGGCTGAAGCTTTCTTT. Amino acids: CASSLQGAEAFF.

The V gene is TRBV5-1, the J gene TRBJ1-6; perhaps TRBD1 as D (5 bases). This CDR3 spans 16 amino acids. Looked up from germline, CDR1 is SGHRS and CDR2 is YFSETQ. The DNA for the CDR3 is TGCGCTCCCTCGTGGAGGGGAAACGTCAATAATTCACCCCTCCACTTT. It yields the protein CAPSWRGNVNNSPLHF. Filled out from reference TRBV5-1 and TRBJ1-6, the complete variable domain reads KAGVTQTPRYLIKTRGQQVTLSCSPISGHRSVSWYQQTPGQGLQFLFEYFSETQRNKGNFPGRFSGRQFSNSRSEMNVSTLELGDSALYLCAPSWRGNVNNSPLHFGNGTRLTVT.

The V gene is TRBV11-3, the J gene TRBJ2-2, with TRBD1 identical over 8 bases. CDR1 SGHNT and CDR2 YENEEA come from the germline V gene. V lost 0 bases, J lost 5 bases, and 8 bases stayed unmatched. The CDR3 runs to 17 residues. The CDR3 bases are TGTGCCAGCAGCTTAGATCGGAACAGGGGGGAAACCGGGGAGCTGTTTTTT. This encodes CASSLDRNRGETGELFF.

The chain uses TRBV2 and TRBJ2-2; TRBD2 matches 8 bases. CDR3 length: 15 residues. The germline gives CDR1 SNHLY, CDR2 FYNNEI. Losses at the gene ends were 5 bases for V and 8 bases for J; bases not matched to a gene: 10. The CDR3 loop is CASSPGGGGRGELFF. Written as DNA, the CDR3 is TGTGCCAGCAGTCCCGGGGGGGGTGGTCGGGGGGAGCTGTTTTTT.